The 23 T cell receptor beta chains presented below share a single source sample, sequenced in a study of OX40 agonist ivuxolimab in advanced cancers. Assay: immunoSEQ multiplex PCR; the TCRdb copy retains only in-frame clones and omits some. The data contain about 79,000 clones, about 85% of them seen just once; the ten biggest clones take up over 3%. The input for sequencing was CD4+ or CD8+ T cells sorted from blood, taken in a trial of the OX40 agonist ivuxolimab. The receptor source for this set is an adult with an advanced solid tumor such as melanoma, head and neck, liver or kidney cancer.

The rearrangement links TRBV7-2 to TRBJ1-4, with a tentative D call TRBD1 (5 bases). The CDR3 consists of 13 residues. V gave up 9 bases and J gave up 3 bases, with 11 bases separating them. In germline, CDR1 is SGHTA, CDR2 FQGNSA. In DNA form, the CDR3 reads TGTGCCAGTAGGGGCGCAGCTAATGAAAAACTGTTTTTT. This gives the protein CASRGAANEKLFF.

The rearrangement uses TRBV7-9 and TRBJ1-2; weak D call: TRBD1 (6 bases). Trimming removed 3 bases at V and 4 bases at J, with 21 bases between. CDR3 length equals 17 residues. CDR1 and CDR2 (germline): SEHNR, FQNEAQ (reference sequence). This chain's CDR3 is CASSFSLGGIQTYGYTF. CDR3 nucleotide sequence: TGTGCCAGCAGCTTCTCCTTAGGGGGGATCCAAACCTATGGCTACACCTTC.

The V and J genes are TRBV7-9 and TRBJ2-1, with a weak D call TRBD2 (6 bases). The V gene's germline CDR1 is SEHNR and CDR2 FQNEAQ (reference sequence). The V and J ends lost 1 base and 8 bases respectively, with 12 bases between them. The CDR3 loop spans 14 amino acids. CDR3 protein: CASSLGGGVDEQFF. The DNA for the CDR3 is TGTGCCAGCAGCTTAGGGGGAGGTGTAGATGAGCAGTTCTTC.

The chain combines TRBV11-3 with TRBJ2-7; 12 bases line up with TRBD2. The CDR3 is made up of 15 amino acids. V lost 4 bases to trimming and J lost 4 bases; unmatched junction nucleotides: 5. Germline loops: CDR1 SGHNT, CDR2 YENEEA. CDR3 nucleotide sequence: TGTGCCAGCAGCTCAAGGACTAGCGGGATATACGAGCAGTACTTC. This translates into CASSSRTSGIYEQYF.

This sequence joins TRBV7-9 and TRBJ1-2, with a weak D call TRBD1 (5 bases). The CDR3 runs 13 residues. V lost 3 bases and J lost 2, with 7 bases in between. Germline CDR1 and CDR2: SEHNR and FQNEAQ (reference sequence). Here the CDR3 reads CASSLGPNYGYTF. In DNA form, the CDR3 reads TGTGCCAGCAGCTTGGGACCGAACTATGGCTACACCTTC.

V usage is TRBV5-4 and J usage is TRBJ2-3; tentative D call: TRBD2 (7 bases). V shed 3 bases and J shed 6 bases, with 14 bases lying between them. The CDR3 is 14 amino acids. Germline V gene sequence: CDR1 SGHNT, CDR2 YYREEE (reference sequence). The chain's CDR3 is CASSWGGQTDTQYF. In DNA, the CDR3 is TGTGCCAGCAGCTGGGGGGGCCAGACGGATACGCAGTATTTT.

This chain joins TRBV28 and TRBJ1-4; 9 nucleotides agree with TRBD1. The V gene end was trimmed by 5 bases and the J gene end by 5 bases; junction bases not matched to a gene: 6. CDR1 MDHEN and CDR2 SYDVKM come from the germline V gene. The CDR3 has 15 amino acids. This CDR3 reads CASSVYRGQNEKLFF. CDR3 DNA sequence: TGTGCCAGCAGTGTCTACAGGGGGCAGAATGAAAAACTGTTTTTT.

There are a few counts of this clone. The CDR3 reads CASSLTGGRGDTQYF. Written as DNA, the CDR3 is TGTGCCAGCAGCTTAACGGGCGGGAGAGGGGATACGCAGTATTTT. The gene calls are TRBV7-3 and TRBJ2-3; the match to TRBD2 covers 7 bases. Germline loops: CDR1 SGHTA, CDR2 FQGTGA. The CDR3 is 15 residues long. J was trimmed by 6 bases and V by 0 bases; bases with no gene match: 6.

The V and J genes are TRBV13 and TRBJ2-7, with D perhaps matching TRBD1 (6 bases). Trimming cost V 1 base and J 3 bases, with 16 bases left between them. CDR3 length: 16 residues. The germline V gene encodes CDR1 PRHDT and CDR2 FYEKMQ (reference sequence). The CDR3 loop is CASSLALNRDRYEQYF. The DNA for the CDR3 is TGTGCCAGCAGCTTAGCGTTAAACAGGGACCGCTACGAGCAGTACTTC.

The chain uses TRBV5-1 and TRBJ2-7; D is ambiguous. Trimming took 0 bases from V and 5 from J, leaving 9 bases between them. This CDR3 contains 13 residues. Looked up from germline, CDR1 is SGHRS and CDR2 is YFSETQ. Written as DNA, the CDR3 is TGCGCCAGCAGCTTGGAGGTGAGACACGAGCAGTACTTC. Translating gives CASSLEVRHEQYF.

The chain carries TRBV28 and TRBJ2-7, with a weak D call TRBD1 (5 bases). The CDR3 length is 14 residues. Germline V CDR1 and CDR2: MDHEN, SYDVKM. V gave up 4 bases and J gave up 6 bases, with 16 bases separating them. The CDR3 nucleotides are TGTGCCAGCAGTTCCGGACACGGCTTACTCGAGCAGTACTTC. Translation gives CASSSGHGLLEQYF.

CDR3: CAWSVWDLKTQYF. The CDR3 DNA sequence: TGTGCCTGGAGTGTCTGGGACTTGAAGACCCAGTACTTC. The chain links TRBV30 to TRBJ2-5; D perhaps matches TRBD2 (6 bases). Germline CDR1 reads GTSNPN; CDR2 reads SVGIG (reference sequence). The CDR3 covers 13 residues. V was pared by 0 bases and J by 6 bases, with 11 bases between.

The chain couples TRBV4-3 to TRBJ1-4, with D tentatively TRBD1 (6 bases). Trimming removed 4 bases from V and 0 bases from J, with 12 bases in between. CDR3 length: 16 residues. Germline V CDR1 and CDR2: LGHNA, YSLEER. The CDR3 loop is CASSLLKGATNEKLFF. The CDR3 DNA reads TGCGCCAGCAGCCTCTTAAAGGGGGCAACTAATGAAAAACTGTTTTTT.

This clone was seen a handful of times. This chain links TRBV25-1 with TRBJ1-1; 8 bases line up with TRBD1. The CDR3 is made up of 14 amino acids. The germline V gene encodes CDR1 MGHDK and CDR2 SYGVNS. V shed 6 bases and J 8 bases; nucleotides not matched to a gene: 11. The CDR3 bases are TGTGCCAGCAGCTCAGGGGGCGGTAGGGAAGAAGCTTTCTTT. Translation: CASSSGGGREEAFF.

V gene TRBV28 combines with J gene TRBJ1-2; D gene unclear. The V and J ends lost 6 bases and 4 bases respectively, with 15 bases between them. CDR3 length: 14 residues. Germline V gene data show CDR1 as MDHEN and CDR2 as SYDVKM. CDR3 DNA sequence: TGTGCCAGCAGACCCCAGGAGGAGGGCTATGGCTACACCTTC. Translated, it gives CASRPQEEGYGYTF.

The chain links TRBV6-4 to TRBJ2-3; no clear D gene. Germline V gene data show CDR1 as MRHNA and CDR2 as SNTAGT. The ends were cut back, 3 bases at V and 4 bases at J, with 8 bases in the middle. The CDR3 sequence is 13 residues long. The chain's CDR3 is CASSEVIADTQYF. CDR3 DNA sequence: TGTGCCAGCAGTGAGGTTATCGCAGATACGCAGTATTTT.

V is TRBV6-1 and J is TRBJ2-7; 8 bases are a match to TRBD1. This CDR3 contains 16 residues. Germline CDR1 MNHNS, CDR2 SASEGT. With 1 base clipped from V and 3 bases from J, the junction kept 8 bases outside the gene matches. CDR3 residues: CASSEDEGQAYYEQYF. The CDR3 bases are TGTGCCAGCAGTGAAGACGAGGGACAGGCCTACTACGAGCAGTACTTC.

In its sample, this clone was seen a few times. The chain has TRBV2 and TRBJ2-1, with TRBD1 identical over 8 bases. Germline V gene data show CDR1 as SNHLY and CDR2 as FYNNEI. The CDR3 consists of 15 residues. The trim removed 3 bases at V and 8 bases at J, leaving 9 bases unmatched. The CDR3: CASSDGFRGQDEQFF. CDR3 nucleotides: TGTGCCAGCAGTGACGGTTTCAGGGGGCAGGATGAGCAGTTCTTC.

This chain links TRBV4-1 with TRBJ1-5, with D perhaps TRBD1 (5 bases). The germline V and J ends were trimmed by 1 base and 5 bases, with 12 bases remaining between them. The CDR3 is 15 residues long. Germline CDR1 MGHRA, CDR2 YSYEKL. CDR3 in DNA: TGCGCCAGCAGCCAAGGGGAGGACATCTATCAGCCCCAGCATTTT. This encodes CASSQGEDIYQPQHF.

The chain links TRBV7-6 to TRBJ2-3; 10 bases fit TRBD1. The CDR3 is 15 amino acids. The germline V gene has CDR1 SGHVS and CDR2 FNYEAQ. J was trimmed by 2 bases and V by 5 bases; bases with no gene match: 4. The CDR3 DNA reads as TGTGCCAGCAGCCGGACAGGGGGACCCACAGATACGCAGTATTTT. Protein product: CASSRTGGPTDTQYF.

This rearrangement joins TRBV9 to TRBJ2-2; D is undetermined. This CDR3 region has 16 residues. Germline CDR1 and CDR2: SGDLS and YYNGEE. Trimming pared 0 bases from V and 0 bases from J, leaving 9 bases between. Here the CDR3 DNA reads TGTGCCAGCAGCGTAGATGTCTACGCGAACACCGGGGAGCTGTTTTTT. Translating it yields CASSVDVYANTGELFF.

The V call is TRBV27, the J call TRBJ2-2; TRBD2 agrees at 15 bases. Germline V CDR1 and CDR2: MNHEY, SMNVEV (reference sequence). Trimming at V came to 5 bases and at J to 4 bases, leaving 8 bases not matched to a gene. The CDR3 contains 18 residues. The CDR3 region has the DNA TGTGCCAGCAGTCCGTGGACTAGCGGGAGGGCGGTCACCGGGGAGCTGTTTTTT. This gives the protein CASSPWTSGRAVTGELFF.

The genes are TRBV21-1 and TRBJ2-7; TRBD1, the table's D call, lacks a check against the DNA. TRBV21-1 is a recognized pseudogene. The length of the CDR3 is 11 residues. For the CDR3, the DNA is TGTGCCAGCACGACAGGAGTGGAGCAGTACTTC. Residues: CASTTGVEQYF.